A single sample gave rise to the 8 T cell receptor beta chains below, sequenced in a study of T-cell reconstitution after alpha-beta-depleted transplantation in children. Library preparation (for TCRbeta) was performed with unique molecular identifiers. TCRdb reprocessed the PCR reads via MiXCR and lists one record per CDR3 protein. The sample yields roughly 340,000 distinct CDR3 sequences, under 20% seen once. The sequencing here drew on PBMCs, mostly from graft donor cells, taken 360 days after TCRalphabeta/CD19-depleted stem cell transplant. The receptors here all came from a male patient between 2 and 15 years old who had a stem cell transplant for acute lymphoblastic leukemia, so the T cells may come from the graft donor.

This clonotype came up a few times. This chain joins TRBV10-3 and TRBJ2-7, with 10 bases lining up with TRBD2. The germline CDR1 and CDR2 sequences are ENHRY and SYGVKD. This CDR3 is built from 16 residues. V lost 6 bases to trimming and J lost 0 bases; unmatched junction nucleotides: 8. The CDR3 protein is CAISESSGSISYEQYF. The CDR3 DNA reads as TGTGCCATCAGCGAATCTAGCGGGAGTATCTCCTACGAGCAGTACTTC.

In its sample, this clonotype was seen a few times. The CDR3 nucleotides are TGTGCCAGCAGTAGTTTGACTAGCGGGAGCTACGAGCAGTACTTC. As protein: CASSSLTSGSYEQYF. The genes are TRBV2 and TRBJ2-7, with 12 bases lining up with TRBD2. With 5 bases clipped from V and 3 bases from J, the junction kept 5 bases outside the gene matches. The CDR3 has 15 amino acids. Germline assignment: CDR1 SNHLY and CDR2 FYNNEI.

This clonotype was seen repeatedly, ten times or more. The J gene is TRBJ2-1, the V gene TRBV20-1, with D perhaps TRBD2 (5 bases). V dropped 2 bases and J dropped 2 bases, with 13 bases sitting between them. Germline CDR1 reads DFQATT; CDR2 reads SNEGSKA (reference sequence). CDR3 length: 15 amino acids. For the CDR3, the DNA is TGCAGTGCTAGAAAAAACGGGCGGGCCTACAATGAGCAGTTCTTC. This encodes CSARKNGRAYNEQFF.

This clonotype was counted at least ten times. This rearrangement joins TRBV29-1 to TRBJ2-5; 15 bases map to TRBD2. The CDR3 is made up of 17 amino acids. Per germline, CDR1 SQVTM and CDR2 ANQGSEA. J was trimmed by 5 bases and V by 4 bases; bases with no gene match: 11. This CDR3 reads CSVGGTSGRSARETQYF. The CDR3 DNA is TGCAGCGTTGGAGGGACTAGCGGGAGGAGCGCGCGGGAGACCCAGTACTTC. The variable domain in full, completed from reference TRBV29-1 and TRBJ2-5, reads SAVISQKPSRDICQRGTSLTIQCQVDSQVTMMFWYRQQPGQSLTLIATANQGSEATYESGFVIDKFPISRPNLTFSTLTVSNMSPEDSSIYLCSVGGTSGRSARETQYFGPGTRLLVL.

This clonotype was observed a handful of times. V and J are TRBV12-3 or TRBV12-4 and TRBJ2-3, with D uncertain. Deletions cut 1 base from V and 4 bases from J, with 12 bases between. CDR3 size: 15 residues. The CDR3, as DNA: TGTGCCAGCAGTTTAGAGGTCGGTCAGCCAGATACGCAGTATTTT. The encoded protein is CASSLEVGQPDTQYF.

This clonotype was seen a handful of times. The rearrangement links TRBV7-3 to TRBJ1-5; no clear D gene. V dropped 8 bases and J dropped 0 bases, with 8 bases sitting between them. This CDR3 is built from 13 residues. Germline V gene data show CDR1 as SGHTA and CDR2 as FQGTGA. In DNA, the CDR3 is TGTGCCAGCGCCCGGGATAGCAATCAGCCCCAGCATTTT. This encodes CASARDSNQPQHF.

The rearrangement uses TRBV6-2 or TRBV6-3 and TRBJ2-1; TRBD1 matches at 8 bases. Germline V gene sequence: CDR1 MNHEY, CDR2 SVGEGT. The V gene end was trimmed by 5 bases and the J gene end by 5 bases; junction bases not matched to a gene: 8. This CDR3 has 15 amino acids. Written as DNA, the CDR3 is TGTGCCAGCAGTCAAGACAGGGGCCACGACAATGAGCAGTTCTTC. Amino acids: CASSQDRGHDNEQFF.

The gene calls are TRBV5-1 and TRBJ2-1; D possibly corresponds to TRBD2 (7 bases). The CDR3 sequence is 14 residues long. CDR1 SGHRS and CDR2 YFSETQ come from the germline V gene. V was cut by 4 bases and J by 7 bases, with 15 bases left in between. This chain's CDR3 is CASSQSGTRNEQFF. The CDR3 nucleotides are TGCGCCAGCAGCCAAAGCGGGACACGGAATGAGCAGTTCTTC. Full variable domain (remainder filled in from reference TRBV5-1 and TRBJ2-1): KAGVTQTPRYLIKTRGQQVTLSCSPISGHRSVSWYQQTPGQGLQFLFEYFSETQRNKGNFPGRFSGRQFSNSRSEMNVSTLELGDSALYLCASSQSGTRNEQFFGPGTRLTVL.